Here is one TCR beta chain with its context. This clone was counted many times. What this receptor recognizes is not known. A far larger clone is off by one base, so a read error is likely. Using the deep immunoSEQ assay, TCR CDR3 regions were amplified from genomic DNA by multiplex PCR. Extracted genomic DNA from each cell subset was spread evenly across all wells of several immunoSEQ 96-well plates, with each plate serving as a replicate. For unsorted PBMC, approximately 300 ng of genomic DNA, equivalent to around 30,000 T cell genomes, went into each replicate PCR. Genomic DNA from unsorted PBMC was sequenced over ten immunoSEQ deep assay plates. Purified libraries were measured with a Qubit 3.0 fluorometer, size-checked on a Bioanalyzer 2100, and measured again with the KAPA Library Quantification kit. Every immunoSEQ 96-well plate was sequenced on a dedicated single-read 150-cycle Illumina NextSeq 550 flow cell. The authors' analysis ran thus. Because the immunoSEQ output included only junctional sequences and no quality scores, the filtering could not be the same as the filtering used for full-length reads. Sequences were annotated with PyIR, a Python wrapper for IgBLAST v1.9, using IMGT germline references to assign V/J genes and CDR3. Reads were removed for weak V/J assignments (E-value above 1e-6), missing CDR3, stop codons, out-of-frame junctions, or ambiguous translated residues. V3J clonotypes were defined as sequences sharing an identical inferred V gene, J gene, and CDR3 amino acid sequence. Percentage overlap between repertoires was computed as shared unique clonotypes divided by the size of the smaller repertoire. Richness of each repertoire was evaluated using RTK rarefaction, the Chao1 estimator, and Recon v2.1 estimates of unobserved clonotypes. Imported from immuneACCESS, the table was reduced by TCRdb to in-frame sequences with V and J called. These copies leave out some clones; in studies compared against another copy, an unresolved V gene accounts for under half, and the cause of the remainder is not known. V, J and clone size derive from that table, while D and trimming were established from the DNA sequence. A total of approximately 470,000 clones appear in this sample, around 80% of them only once. Jointly, the top ten make up 12% of the sample.

Donors were healthy HIV-negative adults with no recently reported acute infections or vaccinations. Every donor was a Caucasian adult residing in Nashville, Tennessee, USA. In the unsorted samples, some 100 million PBMCs were counted, and genomic DNA was extracted using the QIAamp DNA Blood Mini kit. Blood was obtained by leukapheresis, after which PBMCs were separated by Ficoll-Histopaque density gradient centrifugation and cryopreserved in liquid nitrogen vapor phase. This sample is drawn from a study of shared clonotypes between healthy human individuals (dated by TCRdb to 2020 to 2022). At the level of the whole study: The cohort comprised a couple of women and a few men aged 18 to 49 years. Blood TCR repertoires of a handful of healthy adults were deeply sequenced to estimate repertoire size and the extent of clonotype sharing between individuals. Libraries were prepared and TCR repertoires were sequenced by different laboratories using diverse techniques, in order to increase sequencing depth and limit assay-specific biases. Between about 0.85 and 9.5 billion PBMCs per donor were obtained by leukapheresis.

The cysteine opens and the phenylalanine closes a CDR3 of 13 amino acids. The kept DNA is CDR3 alone, 39 bases in frame from the first base. CDR1 and CDR2 were assigned from the germline V gene as SNHLY and FYNNEI. V is pared back by 1 base and J by 4 bases, with 5 bases lying between the germline termini. Points the paper makes about the study in general: Because the study included a small number of donors, the genetic and exposure-history diversity represented was limited. Only blood was sampled, and tissue TCR repertoires likely differ from those in blood. Pairwise subsampling led to the expectation that sequencing depth would affect the degree of clonotype sharing among donors.

The receptor chain draws on TRBV2 and TRBJ2-1; the D match is possibly TRBD1 or TRBD2, with 5 bases aligned in each. This sequence originates from a woman aged 40 to 49 in good health. Some clones in this sample may be carry-over from other donors' samples. The sample was PBMCs. The DNA sequence reads TGTGCCAGCAGTGAAGGGGGGTACAATGAGCAGTTCTTC. This gives the protein CASSEGGYNEQFF.